Listed here is a single TCR beta chain. Its antigen is not known. This may stem from a read error, because a much larger clone lies one nucleotide away. TCRdb independently ran MiXCR on the reads; one entry per CDR3 protein. This table has fewer than 550,000 distinct CDR3 sequences, roughly 31% appearing once. These data are taken from a study of T cell repertoires in cytomegalovirus infection. At the level of the study: TCR beta signatures that were public indicated CMV infection and matching HLA type. Study-level results: Cumulated frequencies of public TCR beta families served to identify carriers of CMV plus the relevant HLA. Within the response measured ex vivo, HLA-C-restricted CMV-specific TCR beta clonotypes were dominant.

The CDR3 has 15 residues. Germline values: CDR1 SGHTA, CDR2 FQGNSA. Sequencing was done on a sample of PBMCs. This TCR came from a human donor in good health (CMV status not recorded). Some clones in this sample may be carry-over from other donors' samples. The chain carries TRBV7-2 and TRBJ2-1; D is possibly TRBD1 (6 bases). CDR3 amino acids: CASSLSGRWDKEQFF. CDR3 bases: TGTGCCAGCAGCTTGAGTGGTAGGTGGGACAAGGAGCAGTTCTTC.